This entry is about one T cell receptor beta chain. Its antigen remains unidentified. Sequenced by immunoSEQ multiplex PCR; TCRdb stores in-frame clones only, minus some. The sample lists over 15,000 clones, roughly nine tenths occurring once. The ends lost 6 bases at V and 3 bases at J; junction bases unmatched: 13. CDR3 length: 18 amino acids. Germline assignment: CDR1 SGHDN and CDR2 FVKESK. The sample comes from a study of somatic mutations in cytotoxic T cells in rheumatoid arthritis. Study outcomes and limitations: Measurement of CD8+ T-cell clonality revealed no significant difference between rheumatoid arthritis patients and age-matched healthy controls.

The sequence came from a man in his forties in good health. The sample was CD8+ T cells sorted from blood. The rearrangement joins TRBV14 to TRBJ2-7; 14 positions match TRBD2. CDR3 in amino acids: CASRGGTGLAGEGYEQYF. CDR3 in DNA: TGTGCCAGCAGAGGCGGGACGGGACTAGCGGGAGAAGGCTACGAGCAGTACTTC.